A single sample gave rise to the 20 T cell receptor beta chains below, sequenced in a study of molecular identifiers for immune sequencing clone quantification (dated by TCRdb to 2016 to 2019). The library was obtained by PCR. Instrument on record: Illumina HiSeq 4000. The public reads were reprocessed in TCRdb via fastp at Q25 and MiXCR, keeping in-frame beta chains. Every CDR3 protein is listed once, alongside the most common genes and DNA of its rows. The sample yields 350,000 or so distinct CDR3 sequences; around a fifth were counted once. Approximately 0.84% of the sample comes from the top ten. The sample was naive CD8+ T cells from blood, with Jurkat cell RNA spiked in. In the paper's terms, the cell subset or site label means: FACS-sorted CD8+CD4-CCR7+CD45RA+ naive T cells. These receptors originate from a human donor in good health. Some libraries in this study had Jurkat cell RNA spiked in.

The genes are TRBV10-3 and TRBJ2-1, with 12 bases matching TRBD2. Germline CDR1 is ENHRY and CDR2 is SYGVKD. This CDR3 comprises 14 residues. Trimming at V came to 2 bases and at J to 7 bases, leaving 0 bases not matched to a gene. CDR3 sequence (DNA): TGTGCCATCAGTGAGGGGACTAGCGGGAATGAGCAGTTCTTC. Amino acid sequence: CAISEGTSGNEQFF.

The genes are TRBV5-1 and TRBJ2-1, with 8 bases identical to TRBD2. The germline V gene encodes CDR1 SGHRS and CDR2 YFSETQ. The CDR3 is 15 amino acids. V lost 4 bases, J lost 3 bases, and 6 bases stayed unmatched. The CDR3: CASSGGSGGYNEQFF. In DNA form, the CDR3 reads TGCGCCAGCAGCGGGGGGAGCGGGGGCTACAATGAGCAGTTCTTC.

This clonotype appeared once. The CDR3 loop is CSARVVWVGYEQYF. DNA for the CDR3: TGCAGTGCTAGAGTGGTCTGGGTGGGATACGAGCAGTACTTC. This chain connects TRBV20-1 to TRBJ2-7; D remains unclear. V was cut by 1 base and J by 4 bases, with 14 bases left in between. Germline V CDR1 and CDR2: DFQATT, SNEGSKA (reference sequence). This CDR3 is 14 amino acids long.

About this clonotype itself: This could be a read error, since a much larger clone is one nucleotide away. The conserved closing phenylalanine or tryptophan is absent in this CDR3, likely reflecting a read error. This chain links TRBV6-5 with TRBJ1-5, with D hard to call. Trimming took 4 bases from V and 4 from J, leaving 11 bases between them. CDR3 size: 14 residues. CDR1 MNHEY and CDR2 SVGAGI come from the germline V gene. The CDR3 DNA is TGTGCCAGCAGTTCAGCGGTGTCGAATCAGCCCCAGCATCTT. It is translated as CASSSAVSNQPQHL.

This clonotype was observed at least ten times. This chain joins TRBV28 and TRBJ2-1; D not certain. Trimming pared 3 bases from V and 10 bases from J, leaving 16 bases between. The CDR3 is made up of 14 amino acids. Looked up from germline, CDR1 is MDHEN and CDR2 is SYDVKM. The CDR3 sequence: CASSFNGLKYEQFF. The CDR3 DNA reads TGTGCCAGCAGTTTTAATGGTTTGAAATACGAGCAGTTCTTC.

V usage is TRBV6-1 and J usage is TRBJ1-1; 8 positions match TRBD1. The CDR3 is made up of 17 amino acids. Germline CDR1 MNHNS, CDR2 SASEGT. The junction had 12 bases not matched to a gene; V was cut back by 6 bases and J by 0 bases. This CDR3 is CASRPSGTGPMNTEAFF. The CDR3 DNA is TGTGCCAGCAGACCTAGTGGGACAGGCCCCATGAACACTGAAGCTTTCTTT.

As concerns this clonotype: A much larger clonotype is one base distant, so this may be a read error. V usage is TRBV4-3 and J usage is TRBJ1-6; a weak D match, TRBD1 (5 bases). V dropped 0 bases and J dropped 15 bases, with 18 bases sitting between them. The CDR3 is 15 amino acids. Germline values: CDR1 LGHNA, CDR2 YSLEER. The CDR3 DNA sequence: TGCGCCAGCAGCCAAGATTTTGAGTCAGGGAGTTACCTCCACTTT. Encoded protein: CASSQDFESGSYLHF.

Comments on this clonotype: A much larger clonotype is one base distant, so this may be a read error. The chain uses TRBV12-3 or TRBV12-4 and TRBJ2-6; D is possibly TRBD1 (5 bases). This CDR3 spans 14 amino acids. CDR3 in amino acids: CASSVDTGANVLAF. CDR3 sequence (DNA): TGTGCCAGCAGTGTGGATACTGGGGCCAACGTCCTGGCTTTC.

This clonotype was counted many times. The chain uses TRBV6-5 and TRBJ2-7; 9 positions agree with TRBD1. CDR1 MNHEY and CDR2 SVGAGI come from the germline V gene. V gave up 0 bases and J gave up 6 bases; unmatched junction bases: 6. CDR3 length: 15 residues. The CDR3, as DNA: TGTGCCAGCAGTTACTCTGGGACAGGGCAGTCCGAGCAGTACTTC. This codes for CASSYSGTGQSEQYF.

The chain employs TRBV28 and TRBJ2-7; no definite D call. The germline V and J ends were trimmed by 8 bases and 1 base, with 15 bases remaining between them. This CDR3 is built from 14 residues. The V gene's germline CDR1 is MDHEN and CDR2 SYDVKM. This CDR3 reads CASGPRWASYEQYF. The CDR3 DNA reads as TGTGCCAGCGGTCCACGTTGGGCTTCCTACGAGCAGTACTTC.

This chain uses TRBV20-1 with TRBJ1-1; D gene uncertain. Trimming stripped 2 bases from V and 1 base from J, with 5 bases between. The germline CDR1 and CDR2 sequences are DFQATT and SNEGSKA (reference sequence). This CDR3 has 12 residues. CDR3 in DNA: TGCAGTGCTAGAAGGTCGAACACTGAAGCTTTCTTT. Protein sequence: CSARRSNTEAFF.

Worth noting for this clonotype: One base away lies a much larger clone, so this may be a sequencing read error. The rearrangement joins TRBV5-6 to TRBJ1-1; D remains unclear. Per the germline V gene, CDR1 is SGHDT and CDR2 is YYEEEE. The length of the CDR3 is 18 residues. The CDR3 bases are TGTGCCAGCACCCTGGGGTTTCCGAACCTTCACATGAACACTGAAGCTTCCTTT. Its protein is CASTLGFPNLHMNTEASF. Full variable domain (remainder filled in from reference TRBV5-6 and TRBJ1-1): DAGVTQSPTHLIKTRGQQVTLRCSPKSGHDTVSWYQQALGQGPQFIFQYYEEEERQRGNFPDRFSGHQFPNYSSELNVNALLLGDSALYLCASTLGFPNLHMNTEASFGQGTRLTVV.

This clonotype was counted a few times. The rearrangement joins TRBV30 to TRBJ2-1, with 9 bases identical to TRBD2. Trimming at V came to 0 bases and at J to 8 bases, leaving 5 bases not matched to a gene. The CDR3 totals 14 residues. Per germline, CDR1 GTSNPN and CDR2 SVGIG (reference sequence). This CDR3 is CAWSVSSGGYEQFF. For the CDR3, the DNA is TGTGCCTGGAGTGTAAGTAGCGGGGGATATGAGCAGTTCTTC.

In its sample, this clonotype was seen a few times. The chain employs TRBV9 and TRBJ2-7; D tentatively fits TRBD1 or TRBD2 (5 bases each). Germline CDR1 is SGDLS and CDR2 is YYNGEE. The CDR3 contains 13 residues. V lost 3 bases and J lost 3, with 10 bases in between. This chain's CDR3 is CASSGGYDYEQYF. The CDR3 bases are TGTGCCAGCAGCGGGGGGTACGACTACGAGCAGTACTTC.

A note on this clonotype: A read error may produce the germline difference seen at one junction end. The chain recombines TRBV7-2 with TRBJ1-2; 7 bases fit TRBD1. The CDR3 spans 16 residues. CDR1 SGHTA and CDR2 FQGNSA come from the germline V gene. CDR3 sequence (DNA): TGCGCCAGCAGCTTTGGGCGCCGGGACAGTGGGAACGGCTACCCCTTC. Translating gives CASSFGRRDSGNGYPF.

This clonotype was detected many times. The chain carries TRBV28 and TRBJ2-7; no firm D call. CDR3 size: 14 residues. With 6 bases removed from V and 1 base from J, the gap between germline ends came to 13 bases. CDR1 MDHEN and CDR2 SYDVKM come from the germline V gene. The chain's CDR3 is CASRGRLGSYEQYF. The CDR3 bases are TGTGCCAGCAGGGGCCGACTCGGGTCCTACGAGCAGTACTTC.

Points on this clonotype: Mismatch with germline at one junction end may stem from a read error. The V gene is TRBV27, the J gene TRBJ2-7; TRBD1 might be the D (5 bases). CDR1 and CDR2 (germline): MNHEY, SMNVEV (reference sequence). CDR3 length equals 12 residues. This CDR3 is CVSSFPGAEQYF. The CDR3, as DNA: TGTGTCAGCAGTTTTCCTGGGGCCGAGCAGTACTTC.

Points on this clonotype: This may be a read error, as it is one base from a much larger clone. This chain links TRBV27 with TRBJ2-1; weak D call: TRBD1 (5 bases). This CDR3 has 13 amino acids. Germline CDR1 reads MNHEY; CDR2 reads SMNVEV (reference sequence). The CDR3 coding sequence is TGTGCCAGCAGTTTTGCAGGGTCTGGAGAGCGGTTCTTC. Translated, it gives CASSFAGSGERFF.

This clonotype was seen more than once but under ten times. CDR3 sequence: CASSYSDPPREVPDTQYF. The CDR3 nucleotides are TGTGCCAGCAGTTACTCAGACCCGCCGCGGGAGGTACCAGATACGCAGTATTTT. The genes are TRBV6-2 or TRBV6-3 and TRBJ2-3, with TRBD2 matching over 8 bases. The V segment lost 0 bases and the J segment 4 bases; nucleotides outside the gene matches: 12. Germline CDR1 MNHEY, CDR2 SVGEGT. The CDR3 runs 18 residues.

This clonotype has only a few counts. This chain links TRBV27 with TRBJ1-5; 9 nucleotides align to TRBD1. Germline CDR1 is MNHEY and CDR2 is SMNVEV (reference sequence). The CDR3 totals 15 residues. Unmatched junction bases numbered 6, after V lost 6 bases and J lost 3 bases. CDR3 sequence: CASRLGQGNNQPQHF. The CDR3 DNA reads TGTGCCAGCAGGTTGGGACAGGGTAACAATCAGCCCCAGCATTTT.